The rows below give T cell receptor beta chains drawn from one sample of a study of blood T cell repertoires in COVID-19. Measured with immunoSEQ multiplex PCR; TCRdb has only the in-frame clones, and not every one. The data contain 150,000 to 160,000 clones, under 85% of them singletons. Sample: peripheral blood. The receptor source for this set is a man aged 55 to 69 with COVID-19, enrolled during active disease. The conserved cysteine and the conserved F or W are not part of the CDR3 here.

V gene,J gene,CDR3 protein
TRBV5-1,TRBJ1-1,ASSLRPTEAF
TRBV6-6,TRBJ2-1,ASSVRTTDEQF
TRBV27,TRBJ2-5,ASSFVLRDTETQY
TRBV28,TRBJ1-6,ASSLSGVGSSPLH
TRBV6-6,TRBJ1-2,ASIQDGVYGYT
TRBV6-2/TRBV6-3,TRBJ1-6,ASSHPTDNSPLH
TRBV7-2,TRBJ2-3,ASSATLSGGQDTQY
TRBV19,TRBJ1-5,ASSVGSSYNQPQH
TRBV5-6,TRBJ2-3,ASSYISTDTQY
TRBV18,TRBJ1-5,ASSPETGGQPQH
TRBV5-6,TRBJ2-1,ASGGTGYDNEQF
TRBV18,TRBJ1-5,ASSPMRQGISQPQH
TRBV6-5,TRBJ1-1,ASNRNREGAEAF
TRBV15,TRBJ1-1,ATSRDLGQKNTEAF
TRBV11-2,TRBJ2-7,ASSLGGRGIGSEQY
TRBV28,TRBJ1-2,ASSNSQAANYGYT
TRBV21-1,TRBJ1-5,ASSIRGPQH
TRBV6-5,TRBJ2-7,ASSYLRQEFSYEQY
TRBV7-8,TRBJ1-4,ASSLASGGGEKLF
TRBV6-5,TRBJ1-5,ASSYSPQGDQPQH
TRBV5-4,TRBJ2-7,ASSFDRVGSYEQY
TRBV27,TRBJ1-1,ASSRLKLQGLMNTEAF
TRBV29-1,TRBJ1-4,SVEGTTTNEKLF
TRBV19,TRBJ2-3,ASLAGGRTDTQY
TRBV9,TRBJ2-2,ASSAEGLAANPGELF
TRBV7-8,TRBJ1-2,ASSSNRVDTNYGYT
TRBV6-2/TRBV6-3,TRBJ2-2,ASSNPGLAGITGELF
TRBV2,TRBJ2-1,ASLLAGGINEQF
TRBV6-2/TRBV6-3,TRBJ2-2,ASSYLAGGPRTGELF
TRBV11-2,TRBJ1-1,ASSLRGGYEAF
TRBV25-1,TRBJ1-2,ASSAAGLDGYT
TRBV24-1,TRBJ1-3,ATSEDGVNTIY
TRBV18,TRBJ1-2,ASSPPTAPNYGYT
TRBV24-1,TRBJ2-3,ATSERLAGRTDTQY
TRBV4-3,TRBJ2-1,ASSQDTGGPYNEQF
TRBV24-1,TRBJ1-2,ATGQGLGDYGYT
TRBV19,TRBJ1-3,ASSQQGSRNTIY
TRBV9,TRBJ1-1,ASSAQGQGATEAF